The rows below give T cell receptor beta chains drawn from one sample of a study of metastatic and nonmetastatic thyroid tumors. MiXCR re-clonotyped the PCR reads for TCRdb. Found here are around 50,000 clones, approximately 20% of them singletons; the top ten hold 3.5% to 4%. The specimen was blood. The receptor source for this set is a male donor with papillary thyroid cancer or a benign thyroid nodule (not recorded which). Some clones in this sample may be carry-over from other donors' samples. Both conserved end residues are part of each CDR3. D genes are given only for firm matches. Only some rows state a clone size, as once, few, many or a class for expanded clones.

v_call,clone_size,j_call,d_call,cdr3_nt,cdr3_aa
TRBV29-1,many,TRBJ1-1,NA,TGCAGCGTTGATTCAGGCCGCAATCAGAACACTGAAGCTTTCTTT,CSVDSGRNQNTEAFF
TRBV20-1,NA,TRBJ2-7,TRBD2,TGCAGTGCTAGGGGTCGGGAGGAAAGCAGCGGGAGCTCCTACGAGCAGTACTTC,CSARGREESSGSSYEQYF
TRBV5-1,many,TRBJ2-7,NA,TGCGCCAGCAGCGTAGAGAACTCCTACGAGCAGTACTTC,CASSVENSYEQYF
TRBV28,many,TRBJ2-6,NA,TGTGCCAGCGGCTTAGGGGGGACCTACTCTGGGGCCAACGTCCTGACTTTC,CASGLGGTYSGANVLTF
TRBV18,many,TRBJ2-1,TRBD2,TGTGCCAGCGCTTCTAGCGGAGACTCCTACAATGAGCAGTTCTTC,CASASSGDSYNEQFF
TRBV29-1,few,TRBJ2-7,NA,TGCAGCGTTGTAGTCGGGGATACCTACGAGCAGTACTTC,CSVVVGDTYEQYF
TRBV20-1,NA,TRBJ2-7,NA,TGCAGTGCTAGAGACCCCCCGGCCGACTACGAGCAGTACTTC,CSARDPPADYEQYF
TRBV24-1,many,TRBJ2-7,NA,TGTGCCACCAGTGATCCCCGACAGGAGAATTCCTACGAGCAGTACTTC,CATSDPRQENSYEQYF
TRBV18,NA,TRBJ2-7,NA,TGTGCCAGCTCACCGAAGGCAGGGGAGCACGAGCAGTACTTC,CASSPKAGEHEQYF
TRBV19,NA,TRBJ2-3,NA,TGTGCCAGTGGTGCCAGAGGGACAGATACGCAGTATTTT,CASGARGTDTQYF